The rows below give T cell receptor beta chains drawn from one sample of a study of T-cell reconstitution after alpha-beta-depleted transplantation in children. TCRdb fed the PCR reads into MiXCR, producing one record per CDR3 protein. The profile shows tens of thousands of distinct CDR3 sequences, under 6.5% of them singletons. The input for sequencing was PBMCs, mostly from graft donor cells, taken 60 days after TCRalphabeta/CD19-depleted stem cell transplant. These receptors were taken from a female patient aged 2 to 10 who had a stem cell transplant for aplastic anemia, so the T cells may come from the graft donor. Each CDR3 is given with its conserved first and last residue. The D gene is left open where the match is weak. The size field is filled for only some rows; it gives once, few, many or a size class.

>-|many|TRBV6-2/TRBV6-3|TRBJ2-1
CASSNTGERHEQFF
TGTGCCAGCAGTAATACGGGAGAGAGGCATGAGCAGTTCTTC
>-|-|TRBV9|TRBJ2-2
CASTRALTGELFF
TGTGCCAGCACTCGGGCCTTGACCGGGGAGCTGTTTTTT
>-|-|TRBV6-2/TRBV6-3|TRBJ2-7
CASSPNKGLVVDEQYF
TGTGCCAGCAGCCCAAACAAAGGTTTAGTCGTCGACGAGCAGTACTTC
>-|few|TRBV11-2|TRBJ2-2
CASSLGERLTGELFF
TGTGCCAGCAGCTTAGGAGAGCGCCTTACCGGGGAGCTGTTTTTT
>-|few|TRBV18|TRBJ2-7
CASSLSGSYEQYF
TGTGCCAGCTCACTGTCGGGGTCCTACGAGCAGTACTTC
>-|many|TRBV2|TRBJ2-1
CASLFARAQYNEQFF
TGTGCCAGCCTCTTTGCGAGGGCCCAATACAATGAGCAGTTCTTC
>-|many|TRBV7-9|TRBJ2-1
CASSLYRKSYNEQFF
TGTGCCAGCAGCTTATATAGAAAGTCCTACAATGAGCAGTTCTTC
>TRBD2|many|TRBV20-1|TRBJ2-7
CSARVRESTYEQYF
TGCAGTGCTAGAGTGCGGGAGAGCACCTACGAGCAGTACTTC
>-|-|TRBV21-1|TRBJ2-7
CANNGLSHVVFYEQYF
TGTGCCAACAATGGGCTTAGCCATGTTGTTTTCTACGAGCAGTACTTC
>TRBD2|-|TRBV28|TRBJ2-7
CASTRTAGGFYEQYF
TGTGCCAGCACCAGGACTGCGGGGGGGTTCTACGAGCAGTACTTC
>-|many|TRBV18|TRBJ1-1
CASSQDRQNTEAFF
TGTGCCAGCTCACAAGACAGACAGAACACTGAAGCTTTCTTT
>TRBD2|many|TRBV20-1|TRBJ2-5
CSASRASGSWQETQYF
TGCAGTGCTAGTAGGGCTAGCGGGAGTTGGCAAGAGACCCAGTACTTC
>-|many|TRBV28|TRBJ2-7
CASGRGAYEQYF
TGTGCCAGCGGTAGGGGGGCCTACGAGCAGTACTTC
>TRBD1|few|TRBV3-1|TRBJ2-1
CASSGVGGQGEQFF
TGTGCCAGCAGCGGGGTTGGGGGACAGGGGGAACAGTTCTTC
>-|many|TRBV20-1|TRBJ2-3
CSAREYTDTQYF
TGCAGTGCTAGAGAGTACACAGATACGCAGTATTTT
>TRBD2|-|TRBV11-2|TRBJ2-2
CASSGRASGTGELFF
TGTGCCAGCAGCGGCCGGGCTAGCGGGACGGGGGAGCTGTTTTTT
>-|many|TRBV5-1|TRBJ2-7
CASRWTSGGEQYF
TGCGCCAGCAGATGGACATCAGGGGGGGAGCAGTACTTC
>TRBD1|many|TRBV6-4|TRBJ2-1
CASSGGTGEANEQFF
TGTGCCAGCAGTGGCGGGACAGGGGAGGCCAATGAGCAGTTCTTC
>-|many|TRBV5-1|TRBJ2-2
CASSTGTSPINTGELFF
TGCGCCAGCAGCACAGGGACTTCCCCTATTAACACCGGGGAGCTGTTTTTT
>-|many|TRBV11-2|TRBJ2-7
CASSSQQARGYEQYF
TGTGCCAGCAGCTCCCAACAGGCCCGCGGGTACGAGCAGTACTTC
>-|many|TRBV6-4|TRBJ2-7
CASSEEIYEQYF
TGTGCCAGCAGTGAAGAAATCTACGAGCAGTACTTC
>TRBD1|many|TRBV12-3/TRBV12-4|TRBJ2-7
CASSWGQGLYEQYF
TGTGCCAGCAGTTGGGGACAGGGGCTCTACGAGCAGTACTTC
>-|-|TRBV10-1|TRBJ1-1
CASRDSNTEAFF
TGCGCCAGCCGCGACAGCAACACTGAAGCTTTCTTT
>-|many|TRBV10-3|TRBJ2-5
CAITEATGETQYF
TGTGCCATCACCGAGGCCACTGGGGAGACCCAGTACTTC
>-|many|TRBV9|TRBJ2-5
CASSVAPQETQYF
TGTGCCAGCAGCGTAGCGCCCCAAGAGACCCAGTACTTC
>TRBD1|medium-sized|TRBV7-9|TRBJ2-3
CASSLQGADTQYF
TGTGCCAGCAGCTTACAGGGGGCAGATACGCAGTATTTT
>-|few|TRBV7-9|TRBJ2-1
CASRLGRQSSYNEQFF
TGTGCCAGCAGACTAGGGAGACAGTCCTCCTACAATGAGCAGTTCTTC
>-|many|TRBV28|TRBJ1-4
CASSLNVGQEKLFF
TGTGCCAGCAGTTTAAATGTGGGTCAGGAAAAACTGTTTTTT
>TRBD2|many|TRBV10-1|TRBJ2-1
CASSEVSGRYNEQFF
TGCGCCAGCAGTGAGGTTAGCGGGAGGTACAATGAGCAGTTCTTC
>-|few|TRBV30|TRBJ2-2
CAWSKGVNTGELFF
TGTGCCTGGAGCAAAGGGGTGAACACCGGGGAGCTGTTTTTT
>TRBD1|many|TRBV20-1|TRBJ1-1
CSALRDRGWGNTEAFF
TGCAGTGCGCTCCGGGACAGGGGATGGGGGAACACTGAAGCTTTCTTT
>-|many|TRBV20-1|TRBJ1-6
CSAPDPASYNSPLHF
TGCAGTGCCCCGGACCCTGCCTCCTATAATTCACCCCTCCACTTT
>TRBD2|many|TRBV10-3|TRBJ2-1
CAISRLAGGSSYNEQFF
TGTGCCATCAGTCGACTAGCGGGGGGCAGCTCCTACAATGAGCAGTTCTTC
>-|few|TRBV14|TRBJ2-3
CASSHWAQYF
TGTGCCAGCAGCCACTGGGCGCAGTATTTT
>-|few|TRBV19|TRBJ2-7
CASSIAAGGWQYF
TGTGCCAGTAGTATAGCGGCAGGAGGGTGGCAGTACTTC
>-|many|TRBV11-2|TRBJ2-5
CASSLGPLQETQYF
TGTGCCAGCAGCTTAGGACCCCTCCAAGAGACCCAGTACTTC
>-|many|TRBV18|TRBJ1-1
CASSPLSGTVNTEAFF
TGTGCCAGCTCACCACTCTCCGGGACGGTGAACACTGAAGCTTTCTTT
>-|many|TRBV12-3/TRBV12-4|TRBJ1-6
CASSSGAYNSPLHF
TGTGCCAGCAGTTCAGGGGCCTATAATTCACCCCTCCACTTT
>-|many|TRBV3-1|TRBJ2-7
CASSQDGTAGQYF
TGTGCCAGCAGCCAAGATGGGACTGCGGGGCAGTACTTC
>-|many|TRBV20-1|TRBJ2-5
CSATEETQYF
TGCAGTGCTACCGAAGAGACCCAGTACTTC
>-|many|TRBV20-1|TRBJ1-4
CSARDKPLGEKLFF
TGCAGTGCTAGAGATAAGCCACTCGGGGAAAAACTGTTTTTT
>TRBD2|many|TRBV20-1|TRBJ2-3
CSADPGLAGGSTQYF
TGCAGTGCGGATCCGGGACTAGCGGGGGGGTCTACCCAGTATTTT
>-|many|TRBV5-1|TRBJ2-1
CASKRTGNEQFF
TGCGCCAGCAAGAGGACCGGGAATGAGCAGTTCTTC
>-|many|TRBV6-5|TRBJ2-7
CASSYGGYGDEQYF
TGTGCCAGCAGTTATGGGGGGTATGGGGACGAGCAGTACTTC
>-|many|TRBV9|TRBJ2-3
CASSVGCTDTQYF
TGTGCCAGCAGCGTAGGTTGCACAGATACGCAGTATTTT
>-|many|TRBV20-1|TRBJ2-7
CSARSNVPFLDEQYF
TGCAGTGCTAGATCAAATGTCCCCTTCCTGGACGAGCAGTACTTC
>TRBD2|-|TRBV19|TRBJ2-1
CASSIGASAGLFF
TGTGCCAGTAGTATTGGGGCCTCAGCGGGACTGTTCTTC
>-|many|TRBV29-1|TRBJ2-7
CSVEGDGRSYEQYF
TGCAGCGTTGAAGGGGACGGACGGTCCTACGAGCAGTACTTC
>TRBD2|many|TRBV15|TRBJ2-3
CATSRDTGTSGRTDTQYF
TGTGCCACCAGCAGAGATACAGGGACTAGCGGGAGAACAGATACGCAGTATTTT
>-|many|TRBV5-1|TRBJ2-2
CASSLDRRSFTGELFF
TGCGCCAGCAGCTTGGACCGTAGGAGTTTCACCGGGGAGCTGTTTTTT
>TRBD2|few|TRBV11-2|TRBJ2-3
CASSLSSGRGVWRYF
TGTGCCAGCAGCTTAAGTAGCGGGAGAGGAGTATGGCGGTATTTT
>-|many|TRBV12-3/TRBV12-4|TRBJ2-2
CASSPPEAANTGELFF
TGTGCCAGCAGTCCTCCAGAAGCAGCGAACACCGGGGAGCTGTTTTTT
>TRBD2|many|TRBV12-3/TRBV12-4|TRBJ2-3
CASSRASGGPDTQYF
TGTGCCAGCAGTCGGGCGAGCGGGGGTCCAGATACGCAGTATTTT
>-|few|TRBV4-2|TRBJ2-3
CASNSQVFGAALTSSTDTQYF
TGTGCCAGCAACAGCCAAGTGTTTGGAGCGGCACTTACCTCTAGCACAGATACGCAGTATTTT
>TRBD2|many|TRBV30|TRBJ2-4
CAWSVPGWTSGQNIQYF
TGTGCCTGGAGTGTACCAGGCTGGACTAGCGGGCAAAACATTCAGTACTTC
>TRBD2|few|TRBV28|TRBJ2-5
CASIPSGLAGAGETQYF
TGTGCCAGCATTCCCTCGGGACTAGCGGGGGCGGGAGAGACCCAGTACTTC